This passage covers 21 T cell receptor beta chains from one sample sequenced in a study of control samples from healthy donors and cancer patients. TCRdb's copy holds only in-frame clones and misses some; the assay was immunoSEQ multiplex PCR. The data hold 130,000 or so clones, with 75% to 95% observed a single time. Sequenced material: blood. These receptors all stem from a man aged 18 to 29 in good health.

This clone appeared a few times. The chain combines TRBV3-1 (or the pseudogene TRBV3-2) with TRBJ2-6, with a tentative D call TRBD1 (5 bases). This CDR3 contains 15 residues. The germline V and J ends were trimmed by 4 bases and 2 bases, with 9 bases remaining between them. Germline V CDR1 and CDR2: LGHDT, YNNKEL (reference sequence). The CDR3 loop is CASSPRVTGANVLTF. CDR3 in DNA: TGTGCCAGCAGCCCCAGGGTTACTGGGGCCAACGTCCTGACTTTC.

This clone was picked up a small number of times. CDR3 amino acids: CASSPLDPTSYGYTF. CDR3 bases: TGTGCCAGCTCACCACTCGATCCCACCTCCTATGGCTACACCTTC. This chain uses TRBV18 with TRBJ1-2, with D hard to call. The germline V gene has CDR1 KGHSH and CDR2 LQKENI. V was cut by 1 base and J by 4 bases, with 13 bases left in between. The CDR3 is 15 amino acids. The entire variable domain, with the rest obtained from reference TRBV18 and TRBJ1-2, is as follows: NAGVMQNPRHLVRRRGQEARLRCSPMKGHSHVYWYRQLPEEGLKFMVYLQKENIIDESGMPKERFSAEFPKEGPSILRIQQVVRGDSAAYFCASSPLDPTSYGYTFGSGTRLTVV.

The chain uses TRBV25-1 and TRBJ2-3; TRBD2 might be the D (6 bases). The CDR3 extends over 12 amino acids. Trimming removed 10 bases at V and 4 bases at J, with 12 bases between. Germline values: CDR1 MGHDK, CDR2 SYGVNS. DNA for the CDR3: TGTGCCACAGGACCGGGGGCAGATACGCAGTATTTT. Translated: CATGPGADTQYF.

This CDR3 is CASSYNRVPGELFF. In nucleotides, the CDR3 is TGTGCCAGCAGTTACAACAGGGTCCCCGGGGAGCTGTTTTTT. This sequence joins TRBV6-5 and TRBJ2-2; a possible D gene is TRBD1 (6 bases). Germline assignment: CDR1 MNHEY and CDR2 SVGAGI. The CDR3 extends over 14 amino acids. V lost 2 bases, J lost 6 bases, and 10 bases lay in between.

V and J are TRBV5-1 and TRBJ2-7; the D gene is possibly TRBD2 (8 bases). Germline assignment: CDR1 SGHRS and CDR2 YFSETQ. The CDR3 sequence is 17 residues long. V dropped 4 bases and J dropped 1 base, with 21 bases sitting between them. DNA for the CDR3: TGCGCCAGCAGCATCTCCCGGGGGGGGACAGTTTCCTACGAGCAGTACTTC. This gives the protein CASSISRGGTVSYEQYF.

The chain recombines TRBV10-3 with TRBJ1-1; D gene ambiguous. CDR1 is ENHRY and CDR2 is SYGVKD in the germline V gene. The CDR3 runs to 11 residues. Between the trimmed V and J ends, which lost 3 bases and 5 bases, there was a span of 4 bases. The CDR3 DNA is TGTGCCATCAGTGACTTAACTGAAGCTTTCTTT. Amino acids: CAISDLTEAFF.

The chain carries TRBV11-1 and TRBJ1-6; tentatively, D is TRBD1 (6 bases). V gave up 5 bases and J gave up 0 bases, with 11 bases separating them. Looked up from germline, CDR1 is SGHAT and CDR2 is FQDESV (reference sequence). The CDR3 has 16 amino acids. The CDR3 loop reads CASSLGQSSYNSPLHF. For the CDR3, the DNA is TGTGCCAGCAGCCTTGGACAGAGCTCCTATAATTCACCCCTCCACTTT.

The rearrangement uses TRBV2 and TRBJ1-6; 8 bases line up with TRBD1. The J segment lost 10 bases and the V segment lost 11 bases, leaving 10 bases of the junction unmatched. The CDR3 extends over 13 amino acids. Germline CDR1 SNHLY, CDR2 FYNNEI. CDR3: CAGNRGVGSPLHF. The DNA of the CDR3 is TGTGCCGGGAACAGGGGGGTAGGATCACCCCTCCACTTT.

This clone appeared once. J is TRBJ1-5 and V is TRBV5-5, with TRBD1 matching over 8 bases. The germline V gene has CDR1 SGHKS and CDR2 YYEKEE (reference sequence). V was clipped by 0 bases and J by 3 bases; unmatched bases: 8. The CDR3 is 17 residues long. Here the CDR3 DNA reads TGTGCCAGCAGCTTGGGCCTCGGGACAGGATACAATCAGCCCCAGCATTTT. This codes for CASSLGLGTGYNQPQHF.

The chain combines TRBV11-1 with TRBJ2-3; D is ambiguous. The germline V gene encodes CDR1 SGHAT and CDR2 FQDESV (reference sequence). This CDR3 is built from 13 residues. V lost 1 base and J 6 bases, leaving 8 bases between the germline ends. The CDR3 spells CASSLVDVDTQYF. The CDR3 DNA follows: TGTGCCAGCAGCTTAGTTGACGTGGATACGCAGTATTTT.

The DNA of the CDR3 is TGTGCCTGGAGTACCGGGCGAGGCACTGAAGCTTTCTTT. This gives the protein CAWSTGRGTEAFF. The rearrangement joins TRBV30 to TRBJ1-1; no reliable D call. CDR3 size: 13 residues. The germline V gene encodes CDR1 GTSNPN and CDR2 SVGIG (reference sequence). Trimming stripped 2 bases from V and 4 bases from J, with 11 bases between.

The rearrangement uses TRBV7-2 and TRBJ2-5; D not resolved. Trimming took off 6 bases at V and 2 bases at J, with 13 bases between the two ends. Germline V lookup: CDR1 SGHTA, CDR2 FQGNSA. The CDR3 length is 14 residues. Here the CDR3 DNA reads TGTGCCAGCAGAAAGGCCGGCCTTCAAGAGACCCAGTACTTC. Protein: CASRKAGLQETQYF.

The chain has TRBV11-1 and TRBJ2-3; 8 nucleotides line up with TRBD1. J was trimmed by 4 bases and V by 5 bases; bases with no gene match: 8. Germline-derived CDR1 and CDR2 are SGHAT and FQDESV (reference sequence). The CDR3 sequence is 15 residues long. DNA for the CDR3: TGTGCCAGCAGCCGCGACAGGGGATCCCCAGATACGCAGTATTTT. It translates to CASSRDRGSPDTQYF.

The count of this clone is one. The chain is built from TRBV5-1 and TRBJ2-2, with 9 nucleotides matching TRBD1. Germline trimming cut 4 bases from V and 1 base from J; bases unmatched to any gene: 5. The CDR3 totals 16 residues. CDR1 is SGHRS, CDR2 YFSETQ, per germline. CDR3 loop: CASSPGTGRNTGELFF. In DNA form, the CDR3 reads TGCGCCAGCAGCCCCGGGACAGGGAGGAACACCGGGGAGCTGTTTTTT. Together with reference TRBV5-1 and TRBJ2-2, the CDR3 gives the full variable domain: KAGVTQTPRYLIKTRGQQVTLSCSPISGHRSVSWYQQTPGQGLQFLFEYFSETQRNKGNFPGRFSGRQFSNSRSEMNVSTLELGDSALYLCASSPGTGRNTGELFFGEGSRLTVL.

V and J are TRBV9 and TRBJ2-6; maybe TRBD2 (5 bases). The germline V gene has CDR1 SGDLS and CDR2 YYNGEE. The V end lost 6 bases, the J end lost 0 bases, and 10 bases lay between the germline ends. CDR3 length equals 15 residues. CDR3 residues: CASIGVGSGANVLTF. In nucleotides, the CDR3 is TGTGCCAGCATCGGGGTGGGCTCTGGGGCCAACGTCCTGACTTTC.

This clone was seen once. The chain employs TRBV5-6 and TRBJ2-5; D remains ambiguous. This CDR3 contains 11 residues. CDR1 and CDR2 (germline): SGHDT, YYEEEE. V gave up 2 bases and J gave up 2 bases, with 1 base separating them. In nucleotides, the CDR3 is TGTGCCAGCAGCTTACAAGAGACCCAGTACTTC. Its translation: CASSLQETQYF.

The V call is TRBV19, the J call TRBJ2-3; either TRBD1 or TRBD2 may supply D (6 bases each). In germline, CDR1 is LNHDA, CDR2 SQIVND (reference sequence). Trimming shortened V by 7 bases and J by 1 base, and 12 bases separated the two germline ends. The CDR3 spans 14 residues. The DNA for the CDR3 is TGTGCCAGTAAGGGGGGCTCCCGCACAGATACGCAGTATTTT. Amino acids: CASKGGSRTDTQYF.

The rearrangement joins TRBV7-9 to TRBJ1-4; tentatively, D is TRBD1 (6 bases). V gave up 3 bases and J gave up 5 bases, with 16 bases separating them. This CDR3 is built from 16 residues. Germline CDR1 reads SEHNR; CDR2 reads FQNEAQ (reference sequence). Here the CDR3 DNA reads TGTGCCAGCAGCTTGTTGGGGGCGACAGGAAATGAAAAACTGTTTTTT. Its translation: CASSLLGATGNEKLFF.

The chain uses TRBV5-4 and TRBJ1-6; 7 bases match TRBD1. The germline V gene has CDR1 SGHNT and CDR2 YYREEE (reference sequence). The CDR3 extends over 17 amino acids. J lost 4 bases, V lost 0 bases, and 7 bases had no gene match. CDR3 residues: CASSLDRSRGYNSPLHF. For the CDR3, the DNA is TGTGCCAGCAGCTTGGACAGGTCCAGGGGGTATAATTCACCCCTCCACTTT.

The J gene is TRBJ1-2, the V gene TRBV7-3; no firm D call. The CDR3 loop spans 13 amino acids. V lost 1 base to trimming and J lost 6 bases, with 9 bases between them. Per the germline V gene, CDR1 is SGHTA and CDR2 is FQGTGA. Here the CDR3 reads CASSLNKGDGYTF. CDR3 sequence (DNA): TGTGCCAGCAGCTTAAATAAGGGAGATGGCTACACCTTC.

This clone has just a few counts. The V gene is TRBV12-3 or TRBV12-4, the J gene TRBJ1-2; D call uncertain. Trimming took off 6 bases at V and 4 bases at J, with 12 bases between the two ends. The CDR3 runs to 13 residues. The chain's CDR3 is CASSKTALYGYTF. The CDR3 DNA reads TGTGCCAGCAGCAAAACGGCCCTCTATGGCTACACCTTC.